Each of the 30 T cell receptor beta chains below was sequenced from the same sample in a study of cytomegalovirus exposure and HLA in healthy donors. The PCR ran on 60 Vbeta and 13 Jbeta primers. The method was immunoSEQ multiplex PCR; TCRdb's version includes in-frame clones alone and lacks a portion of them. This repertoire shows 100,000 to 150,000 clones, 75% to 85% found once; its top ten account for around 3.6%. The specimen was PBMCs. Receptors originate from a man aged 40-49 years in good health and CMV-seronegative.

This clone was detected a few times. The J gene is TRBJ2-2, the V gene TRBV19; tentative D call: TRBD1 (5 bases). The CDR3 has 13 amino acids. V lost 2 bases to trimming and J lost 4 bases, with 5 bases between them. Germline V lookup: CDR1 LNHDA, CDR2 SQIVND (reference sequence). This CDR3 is CASSIQGTGELFF. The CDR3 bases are TGTGCCAGTAGTATACAGGGCACCGGGGAGCTGTTTTTT.

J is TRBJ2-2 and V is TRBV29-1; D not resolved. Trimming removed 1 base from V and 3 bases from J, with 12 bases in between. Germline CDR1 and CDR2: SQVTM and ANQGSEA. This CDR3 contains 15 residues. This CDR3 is CSVEGHPTHTGELFF. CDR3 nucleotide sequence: TGCAGCGTTGAAGGACATCCGACGCACACCGGGGAGCTGTTTTTT.

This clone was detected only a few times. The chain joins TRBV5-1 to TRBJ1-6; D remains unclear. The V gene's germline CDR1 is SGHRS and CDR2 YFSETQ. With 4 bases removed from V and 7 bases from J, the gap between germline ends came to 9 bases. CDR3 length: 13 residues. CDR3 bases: TGCGCCAGCAGCCCGGGGAGGAATTCACCCCTCCACTTT. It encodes CASSPGRNSPLHF. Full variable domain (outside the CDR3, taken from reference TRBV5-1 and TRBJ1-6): KAGVTQTPRYLIKTRGQQVTLSCSPISGHRSVSWYQQTPGQGLQFLFEYFSETQRNKGNFPGRFSGRQFSNSRSEMNVSTLELGDSALYLCASSPGRNSPLHFGNGTRLTVT.

CDR3 coding DNA: TGTGCCAGCAGTTACCCAGGACAGGGAACCTATGGCTACACCTTC. This encodes CASSYPGQGTYGYTF. The J gene is TRBJ1-2, the V gene TRBV6-5; the match to TRBD1 covers 8 bases. The V segment lost 2 bases and the J segment 4 bases; nucleotides outside the gene matches: 6. Germline loops: CDR1 MNHEY, CDR2 SVGAGI. CDR3 size: 15 residues.

CDR3 DNA sequence: TGTGCCAGCATTGCGTACAATGAGCAGTTCTTC. This translates into CASIAYNEQFF. J is TRBJ2-1 and V is TRBV2; D ambiguous. Germline V gene lookup returns CDR1 SNHLY and CDR2 FYNNEI. CDR3 length: 11 amino acids. V lost 7 bases, J lost 4 bases, and 5 bases lay in between. Variable domain in full (rest from reference TRBV2 and TRBJ2-1): EPEVTQTPSHQVTQMGQEVILRCVPISNHLYFYWYRQILGQKVEFLVSFYNNEISEKSEIFDDQFSVERPDGSNFTLKIRSTKLEDSAMYFCASIAYNEQFFGPGTRLTVL.

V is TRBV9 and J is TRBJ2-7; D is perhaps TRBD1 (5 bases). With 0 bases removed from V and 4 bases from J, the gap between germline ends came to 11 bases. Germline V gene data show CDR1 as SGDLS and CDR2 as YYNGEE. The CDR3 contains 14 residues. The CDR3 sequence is CASSVGPGFYEQYF. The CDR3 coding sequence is TGTGCCAGCAGCGTAGGACCAGGGTTTTACGAGCAGTACTTC.

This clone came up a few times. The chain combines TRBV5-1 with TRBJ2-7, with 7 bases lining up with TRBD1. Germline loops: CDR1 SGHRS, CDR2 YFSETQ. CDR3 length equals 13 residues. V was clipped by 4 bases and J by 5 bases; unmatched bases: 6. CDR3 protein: CASSPTGDHEQYF. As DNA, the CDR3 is TGCGCCAGCAGCCCTACAGGGGACCACGAGCAGTACTTC.

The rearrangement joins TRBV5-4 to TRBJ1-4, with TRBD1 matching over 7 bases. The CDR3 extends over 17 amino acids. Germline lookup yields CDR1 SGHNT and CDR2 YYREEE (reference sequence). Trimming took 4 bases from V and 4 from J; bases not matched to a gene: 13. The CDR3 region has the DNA TGTGCCAGCAGCCGAGGGGCAGGGGGGATCCTTAATGAAAAACTGTTTTTT. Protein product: CASSRGAGGILNEKLFF.

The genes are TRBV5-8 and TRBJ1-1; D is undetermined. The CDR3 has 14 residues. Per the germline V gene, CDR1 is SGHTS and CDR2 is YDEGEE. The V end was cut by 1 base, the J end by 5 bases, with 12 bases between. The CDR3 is CASSLMRNVTEAFF. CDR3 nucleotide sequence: TGTGCCAGCAGCTTGATGCGGAACGTTACTGAAGCTTTCTTT.

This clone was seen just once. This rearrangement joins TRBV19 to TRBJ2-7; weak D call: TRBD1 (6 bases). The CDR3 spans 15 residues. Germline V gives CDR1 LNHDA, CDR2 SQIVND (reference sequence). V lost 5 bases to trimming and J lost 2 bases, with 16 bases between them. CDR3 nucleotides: TGTGCCAGTAGTGGGGGCAACTTTCCCGCCTACGAGCAGTACTTC. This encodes CASSGGNFPAYEQYF.

CDR3 protein: CASSPESGPGEQYF. The CDR3 DNA follows: TGTGCCAGCAGCCCCGAATCCGGACCGGGGGAGCAGTACTTC. The rearrangement uses TRBV4-2 and TRBJ2-7, with D maybe TRBD2 (5 bases). This CDR3 spans 14 amino acids. Germline-derived CDR1 and CDR2 are LGHNA and YNFKEQ. The V end was cut by 4 bases, the J end by 7 bases, with 17 bases between.

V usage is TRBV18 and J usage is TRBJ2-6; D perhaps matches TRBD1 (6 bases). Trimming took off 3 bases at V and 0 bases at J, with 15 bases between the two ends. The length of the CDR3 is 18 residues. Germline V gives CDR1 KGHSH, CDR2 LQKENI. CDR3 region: CASSPLAQGTSGANVLTF. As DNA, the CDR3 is TGTGCCAGCTCACCCCTGGCACAGGGCACCTCTGGGGCCAACGTCCTGACTTTC.

The CDR3 is CASSDQGSLGYTF. DNA for the CDR3: TGTGCCAGCAGTGATCAGGGTTCACTTGGCTACACCTTC. V is TRBV6-1 and J is TRBJ1-2, with D possibly matching TRBD1 (5 bases). The CDR3 length is 13 residues. Germline assignment: CDR1 MNHNS and CDR2 SASEGT. The V end was cut by 3 bases, the J end by 7 bases, with 12 bases between.

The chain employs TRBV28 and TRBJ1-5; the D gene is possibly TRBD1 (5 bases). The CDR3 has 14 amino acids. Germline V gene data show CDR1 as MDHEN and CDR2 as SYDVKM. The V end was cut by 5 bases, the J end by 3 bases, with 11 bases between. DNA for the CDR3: TGTGCCAGCAGTCGGGGGTCCATCAATCAGCCCCAGCATTTT. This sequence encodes CASSRGSINQPQHF.

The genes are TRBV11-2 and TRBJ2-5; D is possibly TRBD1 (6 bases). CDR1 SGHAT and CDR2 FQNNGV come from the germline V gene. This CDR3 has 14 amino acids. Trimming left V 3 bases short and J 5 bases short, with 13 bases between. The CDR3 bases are TGTGCCAGCAGCTTCGTACAGGGATGGGAGACCCAGTACTTC. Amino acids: CASSFVQGWETQYF.

The CDR3 DNA reads as TGTGCCAGCTCACCCTCTTGGGGGACAGGCGGCTATGGCTACACCTTC. Translation gives CASSPSWGTGGYGYTF. The chain joins TRBV18 to TRBJ1-2; 8 positions agree with TRBD1. The germline CDR1 and CDR2 sequences are KGHSH and LQKENI. The CDR3 totals 16 residues. The V segment lost 3 bases and the J segment 4 bases; nucleotides outside the gene matches: 10.

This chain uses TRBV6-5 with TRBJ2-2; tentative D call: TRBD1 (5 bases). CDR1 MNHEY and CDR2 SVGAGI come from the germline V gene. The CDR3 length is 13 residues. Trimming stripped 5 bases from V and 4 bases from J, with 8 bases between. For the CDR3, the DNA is TGTGCCAGCAGTAACACAGGCACCGGGGAGCTGTTTTTT. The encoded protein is CASSNTGTGELFF.

The CDR3, as DNA: TGTGCCAGCAGCGTAGGGGGGGGATCGAACAATGAGCAGTTCTTC. Its protein product is CASSVGGGSNNEQFF. This chain joins TRBV9 and TRBJ2-1; 7 bases are shared with TRBD2. Germline V gives CDR1 SGDLS, CDR2 YYNGEE. The junction had 5 bases not matched to a gene; V was cut back by 0 bases and J by 5 bases. The CDR3 loop spans 15 amino acids. The whole variable domain, filled in from reference TRBV9 and TRBJ2-1, reads DSGVTQTPKHLITATGQRVTLRCSPRSGDLSVYWYQQSLDQGLQFLIQYYNGEERAKGNILERFSAQQFPDLHSELNLSSLELGDSALYFCASSVGGGSNNEQFFGPGTRLTVL.

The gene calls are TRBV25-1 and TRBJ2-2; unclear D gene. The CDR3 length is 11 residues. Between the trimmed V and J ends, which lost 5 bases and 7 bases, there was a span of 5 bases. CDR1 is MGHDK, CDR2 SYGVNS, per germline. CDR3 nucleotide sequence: TGTGCCAGCAGTATCCTCGGGGAGCTGTTTTTT. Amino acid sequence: CASSILGELFF.

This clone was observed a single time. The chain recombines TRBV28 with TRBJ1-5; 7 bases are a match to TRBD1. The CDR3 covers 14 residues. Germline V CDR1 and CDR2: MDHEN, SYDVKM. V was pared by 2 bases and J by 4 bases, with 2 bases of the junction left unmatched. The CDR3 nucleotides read TGTGCCAGCAGTTTAAGGGGGCGTAATCAGCCCCAGCATTTT. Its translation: CASSLRGRNQPQHF.

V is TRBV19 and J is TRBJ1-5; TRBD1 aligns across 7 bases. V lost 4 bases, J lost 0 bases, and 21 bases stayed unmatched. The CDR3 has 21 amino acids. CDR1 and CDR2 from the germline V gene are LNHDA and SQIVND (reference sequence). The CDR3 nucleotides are TGTGCCAGTAGTAACTACCGGGACAGCGTTGTGGGGCTGAATAGCAATCAGCCCCAGCATTTT. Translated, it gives CASSNYRDSVVGLNSNQPQHF. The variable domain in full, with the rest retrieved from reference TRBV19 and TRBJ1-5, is DGGITQSPKYLFRKEGQNVTLSCEQNLNHDAMYWYRQDPGQGLRLIYYSQIVNDFQKGDIAEGYSVSREKKESFPLTVTSAQKNPTAFYLCASSNYRDSVVGLNSNQPQHFGDGTRLSIL.

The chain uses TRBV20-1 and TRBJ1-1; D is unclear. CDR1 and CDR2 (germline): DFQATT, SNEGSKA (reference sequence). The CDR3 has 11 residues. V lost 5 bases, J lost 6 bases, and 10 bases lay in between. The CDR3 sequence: CSASRGSEAFF. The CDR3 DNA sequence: TGCAGTGCTTCACGGGGATCTGAAGCTTTCTTT.

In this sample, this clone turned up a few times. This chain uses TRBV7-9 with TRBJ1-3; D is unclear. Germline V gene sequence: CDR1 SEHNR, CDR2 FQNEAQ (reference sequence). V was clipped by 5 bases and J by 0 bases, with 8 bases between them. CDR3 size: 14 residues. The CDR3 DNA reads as TGTGCCAGCAGCCCACCCTACTCTGGAAACACCATATATTTT. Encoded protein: CASSPPYSGNTIYF.

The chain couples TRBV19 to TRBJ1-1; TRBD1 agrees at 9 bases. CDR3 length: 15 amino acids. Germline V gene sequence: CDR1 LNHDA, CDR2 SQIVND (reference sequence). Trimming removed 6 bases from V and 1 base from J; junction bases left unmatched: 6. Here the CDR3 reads CASRNGDRANTEAFF. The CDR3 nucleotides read TGTGCCAGTAGGAACGGGGACAGGGCGAACACTGAAGCTTTCTTT.

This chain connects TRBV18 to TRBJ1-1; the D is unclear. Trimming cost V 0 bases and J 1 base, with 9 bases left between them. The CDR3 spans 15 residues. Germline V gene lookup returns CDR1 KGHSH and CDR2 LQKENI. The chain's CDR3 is CASSPPSGRNTEAFF. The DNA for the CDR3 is TGTGCCAGCTCACCACCGTCGGGGAGGAACACTGAAGCTTTCTTT. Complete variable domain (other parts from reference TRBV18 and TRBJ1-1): NAGVMQNPRHLVRRRGQEARLRCSPMKGHSHVYWYRQLPEEGLKFMVYLQKENIIDESGMPKERFSAEFPKEGPSILRIQQVVRGDSAAYFCASSPPSGRNTEAFFGQGTRLTVV.

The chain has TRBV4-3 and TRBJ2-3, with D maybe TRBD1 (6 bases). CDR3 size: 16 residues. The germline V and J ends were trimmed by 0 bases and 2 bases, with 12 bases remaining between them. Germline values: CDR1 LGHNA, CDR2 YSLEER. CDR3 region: CASSQEYGGYTDTQYF. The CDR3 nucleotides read TGCGCCAGCAGCCAAGAGTATGGGGGCTACACAGATACGCAGTATTTT.

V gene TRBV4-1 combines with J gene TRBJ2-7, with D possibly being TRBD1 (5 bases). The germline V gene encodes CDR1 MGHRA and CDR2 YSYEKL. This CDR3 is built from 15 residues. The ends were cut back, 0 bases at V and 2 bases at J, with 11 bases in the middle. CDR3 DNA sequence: TGCGCCAGCAGCCAAGAGCAGGGCAGGGCCTACGAGCAGTACTTC. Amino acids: CASSQEQGRAYEQYF.

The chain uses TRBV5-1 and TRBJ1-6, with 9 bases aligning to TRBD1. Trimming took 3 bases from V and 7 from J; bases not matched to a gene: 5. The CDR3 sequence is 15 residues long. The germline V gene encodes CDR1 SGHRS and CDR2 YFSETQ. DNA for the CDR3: TGCGCCAGCAGCTCGGGGGACAGGGACAATTCACCCCTCCACTTT. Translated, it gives CASSSGDRDNSPLHF.

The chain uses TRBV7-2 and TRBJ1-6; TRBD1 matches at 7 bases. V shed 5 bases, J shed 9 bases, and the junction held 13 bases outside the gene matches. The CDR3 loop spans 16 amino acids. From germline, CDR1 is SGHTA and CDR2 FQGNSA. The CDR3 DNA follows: TGTGCCAGCAGCCCCGACAGGGATTCTAAATTTTCACCCCTCCACTTT. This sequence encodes CASSPDRDSKFSPLHF.

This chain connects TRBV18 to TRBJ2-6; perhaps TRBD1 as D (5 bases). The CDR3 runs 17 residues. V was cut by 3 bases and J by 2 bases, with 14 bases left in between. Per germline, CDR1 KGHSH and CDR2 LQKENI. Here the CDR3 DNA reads TGTGCCAGCTCACCCATTAGGACGACAGCTGGGGCCAACGTCCTGACTTTC. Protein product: CASSPIRTTAGANVLTF.